The 14 T cell receptor beta chains in this list originate from one sample, sequenced in a study of identical twins. TCRdb re-analysed the 5' RACE reads in MiXCR, keeping a single row per CDR3 protein. The sample has more than 400,000 distinct CDR3 sequences, 13% to 15% seen once. The data also belong to a second study, concerning yellow fever vaccine responses in identical twins.

The source material was CD4+ T cells sorted from blood. The receptor set was obtained from a woman under 30 in good health.

This clonotype appeared a few times. The chain combines TRBV19 with TRBJ2-1, with TRBD2 matching over 14 bases. V gave up 8 bases and J gave up 3 bases; unmatched junction bases: 6. The CDR3 is 16 amino acids. Per the germline V gene, CDR1 is LNHDA and CDR2 is SQIVND (reference sequence). The CDR3 spells CASGTSGSGGYNEQFF. The CDR3 nucleotides are TGTGCCAGTGGGACTAGCGGGAGTGGTGGCTACAATGAGCAGTTCTTC.

This rearrangement joins TRBV10-1 to TRBJ1-1, with unresolved D. Germline V gene data show CDR1 as WNHNN and CDR2 as SYGVQD (reference sequence). With 2 bases removed from V and 0 bases from J, the gap between germline ends came to 4 bases. The CDR3 loop spans 13 amino acids. CDR3 residues: CASSETLNTEAFF. CDR3 coding DNA: TGCGCCAGCAGTGAGACACTGAACACTGAAGCTTTCTTT.

The CDR3 nucleotides read TGCGCCAGCAGCTTGGGAGCGGCTAACTCCTACAATGAGCAGTTCTTC. This codes for CASSLGAANSYNEQFF. The chain recombines TRBV5-1 with TRBJ2-1, with D possibly matching TRBD2 (5 bases). With 0 bases removed from V and 0 bases from J, the gap between germline ends came to 10 bases. The V gene's germline CDR1 is SGHRS and CDR2 YFSETQ. This CDR3 contains 16 residues.

The V call is TRBV4-1, the J call TRBJ1-2, with 7 positions matching TRBD1. The ends lost 0 bases at V and 0 bases at J; junction bases unmatched: 4. This CDR3 has 16 amino acids. The germline V gene encodes CDR1 MGHRA and CDR2 YSYEKL. DNA for the CDR3: TGCGCCAGCAGCCAAGATCCGACAGGGCCTAACTATGGCTACACCTTC. Translated, it gives CASSQDPTGPNYGYTF.

This clonotype has only a few counts. The J gene is TRBJ1-4, the V gene TRBV12-3 or TRBV12-4, with TRBD1 matching over 10 bases. V lost 6 bases to trimming and J lost 6 bases; unmatched junction nucleotides: 4. This CDR3 is built from 14 residues. Here the CDR3 DNA reads TGTGCCAGCAGACGGGGACAGGGGCATGAAAAACTGTTTTTT. Residues: CASRRGQGHEKLFF.

The chain has TRBV10-1 and TRBJ2-3, with 11 nucleotides matching TRBD1. The CDR3 extends over 15 amino acids. The V gene end was trimmed by 10 bases and the J gene end by 3 bases; junction bases not matched to a gene: 9. The germline CDR1 and CDR2 sequences are WNHNN and SYGVQD (reference sequence). The CDR3 region has the DNA TGCGCCACCTACGGGGACAGGGGGAGAACAGATACGCAGTATTTT. Protein product: CATYGDRGRTDTQYF.

This clonotype was counted a few times. The chain links TRBV5-1 to TRBJ2-7; 7 bases are shared with TRBD1. The trim removed 0 bases at V and 2 bases at J, leaving 8 bases unmatched. Germline CDR1 SGHRS, CDR2 YFSETQ. The CDR3 has 16 amino acids. The CDR3 is CASSLGGTDRPYEQYV. The CDR3 DNA reads as TGCGCCAGCAGCTTGGGGGGCACGGACAGGCCCTACGAGCAGTACGTC.

This clonotype came up a few times. The chain joins TRBV11-3 to TRBJ2-1; the match to TRBD2 covers 8 bases. The CDR3 loop spans 17 amino acids. V shed 0 bases and J 6 bases; nucleotides not matched to a gene: 10. CDR1 SGHNT and CDR2 YENEEA come from the germline V gene. In DNA, the CDR3 is TGTGCCAGCAGCTTAGATGGTTCCGGGAGGGCCGTCAATGAGCAGTTCTTC. This sequence encodes CASSLDGSGRAVNEQFF.

This clonotype showed up just a few times. The chain couples TRBV6-1 to TRBJ1-4; 10 bases map to TRBD1. This CDR3 contains 14 residues. J gave up 6 bases and V 9 bases, and 7 bases lay outside the gene matches. In germline, CDR1 is MNHNS, CDR2 SASEGT. The CDR3 protein is CASRSGTGDEKLFF. CDR3 DNA: TGTGCCAGTCGATCCGGGACAGGGGATGAAAAACTGTTTTTT.

V and J are TRBV7-2 and TRBJ2-2, with D hard to call. Germline V gene data show CDR1 as SGHTA and CDR2 as FQGNSA. V shed 2 bases and J shed 5 bases, with 9 bases lying between them. The length of the CDR3 is 14 residues. The CDR3: CASSLNPRTGELFF. The CDR3 nucleotides read TGTGCCAGCAGCTTAAACCCGCGGACCGGGGAGCTGTTTTTT.

This clonotype showed up just a few times. The chain carries TRBV7-9 and TRBJ1-1; D gene uncertain. The germline V gene has CDR1 SEHNR and CDR2 FQNEAQ (reference sequence). The CDR3 is made up of 13 amino acids. V was pared by 3 bases and J by 5 bases, with 10 bases between. CDR3 nucleotide sequence: TGTGCCAGCAGCTTTTTGGTTGGGACTGAAGCTTTCTTT. Translating it yields CASSFLVGTEAFF.

The rearrangement links TRBV28 to TRBJ2-2, with 11 bases aligning to TRBD2. Germline V gene data show CDR1 as MDHEN and CDR2 as SYDVKM. With 4 bases clipped from V and 3 bases from J, the junction kept 4 bases outside the gene matches. The CDR3 sequence is 16 residues long. Here the CDR3 reads CASSSVAGGHTGELFF. In DNA form, the CDR3 reads TGTGCCAGCAGTTCGGTAGCGGGAGGGCACACCGGGGAGCTGTTTTTT.

This clonotype was counted ten times or more. The V gene is TRBV28, the J gene TRBJ2-3, with D perhaps matching TRBD1 (5 bases). Trimming took off 2 bases at V and 6 bases at J, with 12 bases between the two ends. Per germline, CDR1 MDHEN and CDR2 SYDVKM. This CDR3 spans 14 amino acids. DNA of the CDR3: TGTGCCAGCAGTTTACCCAGGGTGTCGGATACGCAGTATTTT. Its protein is CASSLPRVSDTQYF.

This clonotype was detected only a few times. The chain has TRBV24-1 and TRBJ1-1, with a possible D match to TRBD1 (5 bases). Trimming left V 9 bases short and J 1 base short, with 11 bases between. The CDR3 sequence is 13 residues long. Germline CDR1 and CDR2: KGHDR and SFDVKD. For the CDR3, the DNA is TGTGCCACCCGCAGGGCAACGAACACTGAAGCTTTCTTT. Translating gives CATRRATNTEAFF.